The T cell receptor beta chain described here comes from a study of blood T cells in healthy people across ages. The study, taken as a whole, reports: Strong correlation was found linking TCR beta diversity to naive T cell percentage.

Details on this clonotype: Its target is unknown.

The CDR3 has 14 residues. The germline gives CDR1 MNHEY, CDR2 SVGAGI. For the second PCR, which ran for roughly 7 to 11 cycles, a sample-barcoded 5' primer and a J-beta primer mix were used. TCRdb independently ran MiXCR on the 5' RACE reads; one entry per CDR3 protein. The table includes roughly 1,800,000 distinct CDR3 sequences, just under 50% detected once. The chain employs TRBV6-5 and TRBJ2-4; D remains unclear. The J call could be wrong; TRBJ2-7 is a better fit for the DNA end. The receptor comes from a woman aged 35 to 49 in good health. The sample was blood. The CDR3 reads CASSCVPASYEQYF. The CDR3 nucleotides are TGTGCCAGCAGTTGCGTCCCTGCTTCATACGAGCAGTACTTC.